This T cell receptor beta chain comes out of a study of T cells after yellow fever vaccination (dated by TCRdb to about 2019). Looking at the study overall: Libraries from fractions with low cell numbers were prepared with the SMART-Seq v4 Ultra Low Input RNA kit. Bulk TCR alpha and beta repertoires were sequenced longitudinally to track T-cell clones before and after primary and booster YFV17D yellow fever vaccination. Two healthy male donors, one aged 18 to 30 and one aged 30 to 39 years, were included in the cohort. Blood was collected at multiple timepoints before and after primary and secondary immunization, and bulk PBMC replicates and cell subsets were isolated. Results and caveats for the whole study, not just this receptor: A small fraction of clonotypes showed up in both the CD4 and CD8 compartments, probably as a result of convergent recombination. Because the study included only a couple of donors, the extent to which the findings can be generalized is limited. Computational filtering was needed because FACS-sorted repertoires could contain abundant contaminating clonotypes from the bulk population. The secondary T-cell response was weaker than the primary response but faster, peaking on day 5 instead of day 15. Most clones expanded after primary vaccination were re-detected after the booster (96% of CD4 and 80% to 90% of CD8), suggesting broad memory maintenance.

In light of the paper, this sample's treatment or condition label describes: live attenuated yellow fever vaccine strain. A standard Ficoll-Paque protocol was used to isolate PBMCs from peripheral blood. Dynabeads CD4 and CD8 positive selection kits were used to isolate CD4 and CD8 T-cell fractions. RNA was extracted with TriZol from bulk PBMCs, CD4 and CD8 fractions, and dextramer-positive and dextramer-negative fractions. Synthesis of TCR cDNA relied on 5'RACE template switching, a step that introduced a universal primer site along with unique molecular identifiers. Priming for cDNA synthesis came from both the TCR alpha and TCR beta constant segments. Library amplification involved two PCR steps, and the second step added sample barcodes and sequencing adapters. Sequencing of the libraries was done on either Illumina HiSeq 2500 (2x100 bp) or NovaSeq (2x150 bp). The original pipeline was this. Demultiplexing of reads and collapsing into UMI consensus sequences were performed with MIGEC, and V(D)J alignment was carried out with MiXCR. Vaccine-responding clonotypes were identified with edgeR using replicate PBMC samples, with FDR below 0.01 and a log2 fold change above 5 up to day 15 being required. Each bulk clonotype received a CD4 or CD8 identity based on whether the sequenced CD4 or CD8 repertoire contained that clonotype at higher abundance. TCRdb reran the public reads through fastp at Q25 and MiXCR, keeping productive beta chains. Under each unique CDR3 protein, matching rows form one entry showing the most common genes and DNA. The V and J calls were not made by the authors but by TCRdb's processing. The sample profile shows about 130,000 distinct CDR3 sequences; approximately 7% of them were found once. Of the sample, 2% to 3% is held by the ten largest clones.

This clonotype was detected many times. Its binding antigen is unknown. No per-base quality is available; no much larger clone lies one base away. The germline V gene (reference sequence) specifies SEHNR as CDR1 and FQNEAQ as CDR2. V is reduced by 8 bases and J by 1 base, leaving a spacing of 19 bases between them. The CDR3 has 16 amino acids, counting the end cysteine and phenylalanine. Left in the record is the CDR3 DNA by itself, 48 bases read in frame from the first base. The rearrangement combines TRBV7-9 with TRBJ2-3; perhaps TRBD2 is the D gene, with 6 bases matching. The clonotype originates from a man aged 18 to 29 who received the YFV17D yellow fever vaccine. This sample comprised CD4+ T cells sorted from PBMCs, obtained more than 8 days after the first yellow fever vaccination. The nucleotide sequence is TGTGCCAGCCGAACCGCCGGGGGAGAAGGCACAGATACGCAGTATTTT. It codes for CASRTAGGEGTDTQYF.